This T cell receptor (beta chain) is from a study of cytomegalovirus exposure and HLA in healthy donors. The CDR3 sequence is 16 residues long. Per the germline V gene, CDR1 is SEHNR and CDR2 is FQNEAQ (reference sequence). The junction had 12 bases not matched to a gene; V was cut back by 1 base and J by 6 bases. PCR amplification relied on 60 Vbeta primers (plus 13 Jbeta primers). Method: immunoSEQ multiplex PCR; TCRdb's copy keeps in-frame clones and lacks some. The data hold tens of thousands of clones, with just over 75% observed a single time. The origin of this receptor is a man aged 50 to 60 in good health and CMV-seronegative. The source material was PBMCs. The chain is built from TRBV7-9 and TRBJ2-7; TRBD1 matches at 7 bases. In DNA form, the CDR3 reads TGTGCCAGCAGCTTAGTACTAGGGGGCGAATCCCGCGAGCAGTACTTC. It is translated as CASSLVLGGESREQYF.